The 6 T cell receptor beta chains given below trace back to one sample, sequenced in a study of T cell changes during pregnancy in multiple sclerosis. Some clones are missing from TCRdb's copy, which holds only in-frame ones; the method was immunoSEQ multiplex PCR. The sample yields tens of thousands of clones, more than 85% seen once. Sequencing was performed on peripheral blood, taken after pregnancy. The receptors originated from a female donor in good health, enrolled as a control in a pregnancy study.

CDR3 sequence: CASSLLYEQYF. CDR3 DNA sequence: TGTGCCAGCTCCTTACTATACGAGCAGTACTTC. The chain has TRBV2 and TRBJ2-7; no definite D call. V lost 8 bases to trimming and J lost 4 bases, with 9 bases between them. Germline V lookup: CDR1 SNHLY, CDR2 FYNNEI. There are 11 residues in the CDR3.

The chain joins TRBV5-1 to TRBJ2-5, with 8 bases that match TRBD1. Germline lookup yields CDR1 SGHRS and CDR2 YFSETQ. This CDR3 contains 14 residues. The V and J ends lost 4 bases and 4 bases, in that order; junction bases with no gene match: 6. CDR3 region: CASSGSTGGETQYF. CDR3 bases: TGCGCCAGCAGCGGGTCAACAGGGGGAGAGACCCAGTACTTC.

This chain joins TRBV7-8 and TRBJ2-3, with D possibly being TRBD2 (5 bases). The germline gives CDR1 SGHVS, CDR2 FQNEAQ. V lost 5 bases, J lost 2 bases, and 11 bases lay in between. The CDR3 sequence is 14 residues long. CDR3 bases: TGTGCCAGCAGCCTGGAGGACCCCACAGATACGCAGTATTTT. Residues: CASSLEDPTDTQYF.

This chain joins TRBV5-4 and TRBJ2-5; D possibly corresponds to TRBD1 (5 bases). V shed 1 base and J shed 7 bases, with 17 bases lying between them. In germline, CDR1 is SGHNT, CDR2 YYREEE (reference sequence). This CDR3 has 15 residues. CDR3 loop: CASSLKTGAQRTQYF. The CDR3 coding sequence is TGTGCCAGCAGCTTGAAGACTGGGGCACAGAGGACCCAGTACTTC.

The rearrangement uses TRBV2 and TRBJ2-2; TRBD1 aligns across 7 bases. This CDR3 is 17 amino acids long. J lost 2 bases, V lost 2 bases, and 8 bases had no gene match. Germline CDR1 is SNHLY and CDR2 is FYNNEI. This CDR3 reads CASSEWAGGTNTGELFF. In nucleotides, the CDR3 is TGTGCCAGCAGTGAATGGGCAGGGGGTACCAACACCGGGGAGCTGTTTTTT.

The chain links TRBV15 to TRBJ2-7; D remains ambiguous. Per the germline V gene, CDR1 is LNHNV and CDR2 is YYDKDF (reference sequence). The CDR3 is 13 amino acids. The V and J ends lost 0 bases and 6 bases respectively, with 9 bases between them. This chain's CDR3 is CATSREQEGEQYF. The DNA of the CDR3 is TGTGCCACCAGCAGAGAGCAGGAAGGCGAGCAGTACTTC.